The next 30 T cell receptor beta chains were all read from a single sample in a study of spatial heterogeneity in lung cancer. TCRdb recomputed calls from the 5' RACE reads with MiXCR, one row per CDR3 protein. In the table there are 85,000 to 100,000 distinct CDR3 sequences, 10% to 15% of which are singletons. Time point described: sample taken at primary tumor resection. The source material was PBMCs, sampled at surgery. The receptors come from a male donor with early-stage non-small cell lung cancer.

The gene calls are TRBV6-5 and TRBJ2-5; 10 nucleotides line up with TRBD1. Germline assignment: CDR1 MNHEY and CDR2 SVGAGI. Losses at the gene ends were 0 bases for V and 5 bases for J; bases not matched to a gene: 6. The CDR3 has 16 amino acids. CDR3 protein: CASSYSRQGARETQYF. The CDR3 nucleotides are TGTGCCAGCAGTTACTCGAGACAGGGGGCGCGGGAGACCCAGTACTTC.

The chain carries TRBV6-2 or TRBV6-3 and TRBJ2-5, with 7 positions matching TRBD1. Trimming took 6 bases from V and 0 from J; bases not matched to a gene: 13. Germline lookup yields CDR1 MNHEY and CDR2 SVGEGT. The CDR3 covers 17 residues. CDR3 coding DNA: TGTGCCAGCAGAGATCAGTTAGGACAGGCCTACCAAGAGACCCAGTACTTC. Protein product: CASRDQLGQAYQETQYF.

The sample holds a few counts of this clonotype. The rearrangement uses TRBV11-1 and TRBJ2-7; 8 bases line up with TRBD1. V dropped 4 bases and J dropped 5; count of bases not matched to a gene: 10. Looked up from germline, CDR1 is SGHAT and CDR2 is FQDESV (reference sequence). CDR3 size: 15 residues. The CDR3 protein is CASSSRRTGINEQYF. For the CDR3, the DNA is TGTGCCAGCAGCTCCCGAAGGACAGGGATCAACGAGCAGTACTTC. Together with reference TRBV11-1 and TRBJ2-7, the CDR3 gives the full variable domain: EAEVAQSPRYKITEKSQAVAFWCDPISGHATLYWYRQILGQGPELLVQFQDESVVDDSQLPKDRFSAERLKGVDSTLKIQPAELGDSAMYLCASSSRRTGINEQYFGPGTRLTVT.

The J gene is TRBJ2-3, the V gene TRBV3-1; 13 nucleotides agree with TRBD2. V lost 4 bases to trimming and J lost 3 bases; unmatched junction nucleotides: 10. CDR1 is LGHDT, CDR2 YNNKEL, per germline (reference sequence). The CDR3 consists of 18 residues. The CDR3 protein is CASSPTSGRASGTDTQYF. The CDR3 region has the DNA TGTGCCAGCAGCCCTACTAGCGGGAGGGCCTCGGGGACAGATACGCAGTATTTT.

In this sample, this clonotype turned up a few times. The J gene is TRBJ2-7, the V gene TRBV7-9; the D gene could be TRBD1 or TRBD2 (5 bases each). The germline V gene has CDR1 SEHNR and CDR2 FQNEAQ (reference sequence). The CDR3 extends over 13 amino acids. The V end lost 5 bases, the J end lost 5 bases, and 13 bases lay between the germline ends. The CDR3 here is CASSRFGGNEQYF. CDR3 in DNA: TGTGCCAGCAGCAGATTTGGGGGTAACGAGCAGTACTTC.

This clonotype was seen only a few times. CDR3 region: CASSLWDYIIATQYF. For the CDR3, the DNA is TGTGCCAGCAGTTTATGGGACTATATCATCGCGACCCAGTACTTC. The V call is TRBV12-3 or TRBV12-4, the J call TRBJ2-5, with 7 positions matching TRBD2. The length of the CDR3 is 15 residues. V lost 2 bases, J lost 7 bases, and 10 bases stayed unmatched.

The CDR3 region has the DNA TGTGCCAGCAGGGTACAGGGGAAGACTGAAGCTTTCTTT. It encodes CASRVQGKTEAFF. The chain is built from TRBV7-9 and TRBJ1-1; 7 positions agree with TRBD1. The ends lost 6 bases at V and 5 bases at J; junction bases unmatched: 6. Looked up from germline, CDR1 is SEHNR and CDR2 is FQNEAQ (reference sequence). The CDR3 has 13 amino acids.

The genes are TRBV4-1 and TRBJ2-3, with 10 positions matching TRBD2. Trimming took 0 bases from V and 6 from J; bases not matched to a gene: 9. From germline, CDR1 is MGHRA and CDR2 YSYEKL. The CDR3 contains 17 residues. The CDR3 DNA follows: TGCGCCAGCAGCCAAGATGGGAGCGGGGGGGCCTGGGATACGCAGTATTTT. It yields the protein CASSQDGSGGAWDTQYF.

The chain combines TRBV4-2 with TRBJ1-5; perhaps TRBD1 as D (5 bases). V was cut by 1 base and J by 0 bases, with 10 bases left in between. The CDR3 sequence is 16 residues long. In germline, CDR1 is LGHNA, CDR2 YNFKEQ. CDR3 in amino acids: CASSQGGVNSNQPQHF. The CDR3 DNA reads TGTGCCAGCAGCCAAGGGGGGGTCAATAGCAATCAGCCCCAGCATTTT.

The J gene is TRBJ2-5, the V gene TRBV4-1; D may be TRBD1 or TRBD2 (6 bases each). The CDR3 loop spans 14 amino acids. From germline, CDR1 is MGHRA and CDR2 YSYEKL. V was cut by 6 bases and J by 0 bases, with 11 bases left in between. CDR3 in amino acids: CASSSGGHQETQYF. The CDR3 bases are TGCGCCAGCAGTTCCGGGGGCCACCAAGAGACCCAGTACTTC.

This chain's CDR3 is CASSDSGNPTDTQYF. The CDR3 nucleotides read TGTGCCAGCAGTGACTCCGGCAACCCCACAGATACGCAGTATTTT. This sequence joins TRBV6-4 and TRBJ2-3; D is uncertain. The CDR3 totals 15 residues. V was cut by 0 bases and J by 2 bases, with 9 bases left in between. Germline-derived CDR1 and CDR2 are MRHNA and SNTAGT.

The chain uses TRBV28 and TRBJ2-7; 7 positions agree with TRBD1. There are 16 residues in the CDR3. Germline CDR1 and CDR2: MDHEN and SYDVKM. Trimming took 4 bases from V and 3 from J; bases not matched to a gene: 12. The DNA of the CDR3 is TGTGCCAGCAGTTCCCCTACCCTTACAGGGGTCTACGAGCAGTACTTC. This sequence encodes CASSSPTLTGVYEQYF.

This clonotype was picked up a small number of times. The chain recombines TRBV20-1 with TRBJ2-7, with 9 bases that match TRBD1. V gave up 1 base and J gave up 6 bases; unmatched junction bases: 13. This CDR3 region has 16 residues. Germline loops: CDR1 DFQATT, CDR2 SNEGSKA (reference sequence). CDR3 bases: TGCAGTGCTAGAGTTAGCCGACAGGGGGTAACCGCCGAGCAGTACTTC. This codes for CSARVSRQGVTAEQYF.

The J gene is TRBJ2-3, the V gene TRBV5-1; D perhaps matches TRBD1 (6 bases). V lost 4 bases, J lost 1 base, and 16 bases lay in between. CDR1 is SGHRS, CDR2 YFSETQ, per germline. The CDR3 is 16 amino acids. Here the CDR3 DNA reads TGCGCCAGCAGCCGACCGGGACAACAAGGCACAGATACGCAGTATTTT. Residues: CASSRPGQQGTDTQYF.

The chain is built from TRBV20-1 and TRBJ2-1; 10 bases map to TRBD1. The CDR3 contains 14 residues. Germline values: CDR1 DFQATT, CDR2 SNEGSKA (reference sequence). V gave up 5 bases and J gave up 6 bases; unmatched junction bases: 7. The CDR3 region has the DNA TGCAGTGCTGGGACAGGGGTCCGTTCCAATGAGCAGTTCTTC. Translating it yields CSAGTGVRSNEQFF.

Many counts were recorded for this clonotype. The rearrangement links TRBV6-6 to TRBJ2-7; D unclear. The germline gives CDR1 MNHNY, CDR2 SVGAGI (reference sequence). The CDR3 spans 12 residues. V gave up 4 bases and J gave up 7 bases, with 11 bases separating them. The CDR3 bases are TGTGCCAGCAGTTTACCGGATGGGGAGCAGTACTTC. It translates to CASSLPDGEQYF.

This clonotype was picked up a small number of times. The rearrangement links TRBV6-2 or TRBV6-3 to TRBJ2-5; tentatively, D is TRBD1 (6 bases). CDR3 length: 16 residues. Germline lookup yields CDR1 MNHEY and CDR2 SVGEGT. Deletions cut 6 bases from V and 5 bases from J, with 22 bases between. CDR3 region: CASSGSGTPSRETQYF. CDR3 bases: TGTGCCAGCAGCGGATCCGGGACACCCTCACGGGAGACCCAGTACTTC.

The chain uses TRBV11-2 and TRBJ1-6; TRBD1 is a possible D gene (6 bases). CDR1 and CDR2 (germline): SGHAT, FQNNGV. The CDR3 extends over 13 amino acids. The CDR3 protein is CAGGRSYNSPLHF. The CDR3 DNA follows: TGTGCAGGGGGAAGGTCCTATAATTCACCCCTCCACTTT.

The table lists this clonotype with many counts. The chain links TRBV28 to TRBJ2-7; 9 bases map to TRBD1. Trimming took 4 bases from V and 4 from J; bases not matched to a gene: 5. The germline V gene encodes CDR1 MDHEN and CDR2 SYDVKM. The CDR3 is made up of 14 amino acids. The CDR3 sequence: CASSWTGAVYEQYF. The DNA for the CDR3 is TGTGCCAGCAGTTGGACAGGGGCAGTGTACGAGCAGTACTTC. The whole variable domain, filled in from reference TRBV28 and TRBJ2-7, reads DVKVTQSSRYLVKRTGEKVFLECVQDMDHENMFWYRQDPGLGLRLIYFSYDVKMKEKGDIPEGYSVSREKKERFSLILESASTNQTSMYLCASSWTGAVYEQYFGPGTRLTVT.

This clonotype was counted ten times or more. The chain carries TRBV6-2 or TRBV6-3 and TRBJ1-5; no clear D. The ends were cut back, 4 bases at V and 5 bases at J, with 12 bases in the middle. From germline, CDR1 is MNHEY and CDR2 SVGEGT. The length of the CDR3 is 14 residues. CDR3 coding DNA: TGTGCCAGCAGTTCCCAACTCGCCCATCAGCCCCAGCATTTT. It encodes CASSSQLAHQPQHF.

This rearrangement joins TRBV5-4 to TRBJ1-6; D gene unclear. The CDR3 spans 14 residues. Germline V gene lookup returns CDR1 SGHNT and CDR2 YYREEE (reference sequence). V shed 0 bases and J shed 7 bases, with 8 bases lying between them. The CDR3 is CASSLAGVNSPLHF. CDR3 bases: TGTGCCAGCAGCTTGGCTGGTGTCAATTCACCCCTCCACTTT.

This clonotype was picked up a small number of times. The CDR3 DNA follows: TGTGCCAGCAGTTCGGGGACAGGGGGCATCCGGAACACTGAAGCTTTCTTT. This sequence encodes CASSSGTGGIRNTEAFF. This chain joins TRBV12-3 or TRBV12-4 and TRBJ1-1; the match to TRBD1 covers 12 bases. The CDR3 consists of 17 residues. The ends lost 4 bases at V and 1 base at J; junction bases unmatched: 7.

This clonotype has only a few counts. CDR3 region: CASSSNTGELFF. The CDR3, as DNA: TGTGCCAGCAGCTCGAACACCGGGGAGCTGTTTTTT. This chain links TRBV7-9 with TRBJ2-2; no clear D gene. CDR1 and CDR2 (germline): SEHNR, FQNEAQ (reference sequence). With 4 bases removed from V and 0 bases from J, the gap between germline ends came to 0 bases. The CDR3 contains 12 residues.

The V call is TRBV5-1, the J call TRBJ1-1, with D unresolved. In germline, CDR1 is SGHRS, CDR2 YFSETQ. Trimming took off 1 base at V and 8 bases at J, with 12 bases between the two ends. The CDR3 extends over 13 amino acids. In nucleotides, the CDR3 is TGCGCCAGCAGCTTGTCCCTAACCGGCGAAGCTTTCTTT. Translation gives CASSLSLTGEAFF.

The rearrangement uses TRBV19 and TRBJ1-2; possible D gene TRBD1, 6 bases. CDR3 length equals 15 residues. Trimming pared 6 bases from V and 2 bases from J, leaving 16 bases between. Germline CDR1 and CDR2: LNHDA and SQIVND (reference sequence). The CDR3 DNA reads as TGTGCCAGTAGCTCATATCGGACAGCAAACTATGGCTACACCTTC. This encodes CASSSYRTANYGYTF. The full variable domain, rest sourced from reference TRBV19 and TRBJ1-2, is DGGITQSPKYLFRKEGQNVTLSCEQNLNHDAMYWYRQDPGQGLRLIYYSQIVNDFQKGDIAEGYSVSREKKESFPLTVTSAQKNPTAFYLCASSSYRTANYGYTFGSGTRLTVV.

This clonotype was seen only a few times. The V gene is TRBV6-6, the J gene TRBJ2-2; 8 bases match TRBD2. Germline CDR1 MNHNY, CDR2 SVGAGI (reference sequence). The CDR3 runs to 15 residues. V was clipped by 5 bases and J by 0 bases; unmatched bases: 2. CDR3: CASSTSGTNTGELFF. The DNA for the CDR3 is TGTGCCAGCAGTACTAGCGGAACGAACACCGGGGAGCTGTTTTTT.

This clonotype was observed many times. The CDR3 DNA reads TGTGCCTGGAGTGTTGACTACGAGCAGTACTTC. Protein: CAWSVDYEQYF. The chain joins TRBV30 to TRBJ2-7; D uncertain. CDR3 size: 11 residues. The germline gives CDR1 GTSNPN, CDR2 SVGIG (reference sequence). V dropped 0 bases and J dropped 3 bases, with 3 bases sitting between them.

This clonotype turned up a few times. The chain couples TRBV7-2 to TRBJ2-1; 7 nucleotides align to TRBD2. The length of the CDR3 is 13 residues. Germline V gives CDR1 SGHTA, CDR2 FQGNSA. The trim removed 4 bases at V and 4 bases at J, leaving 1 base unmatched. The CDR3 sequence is CASSYGRYNEQFF. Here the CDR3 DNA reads TGTGCCAGCAGCTACGGGAGGTACAATGAGCAGTTCTTC.

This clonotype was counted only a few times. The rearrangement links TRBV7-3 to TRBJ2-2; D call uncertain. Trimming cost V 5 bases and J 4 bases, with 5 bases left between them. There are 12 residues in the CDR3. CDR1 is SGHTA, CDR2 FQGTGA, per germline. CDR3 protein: CASSDVTGELFF. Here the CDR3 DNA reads TGTGCCAGCAGCGATGTCACCGGGGAGCTGTTTTTT. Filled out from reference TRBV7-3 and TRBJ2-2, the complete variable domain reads GAGVSQTPSNKVTEKGKYVELRCDPISGHTALYWYRQSLGQGPEFLIYFQGTGAADDSGLPNDRFFAVRPEGSVSTLKIQRTERGDSAVYLCASSDVTGELFFGEGSRLTVL.

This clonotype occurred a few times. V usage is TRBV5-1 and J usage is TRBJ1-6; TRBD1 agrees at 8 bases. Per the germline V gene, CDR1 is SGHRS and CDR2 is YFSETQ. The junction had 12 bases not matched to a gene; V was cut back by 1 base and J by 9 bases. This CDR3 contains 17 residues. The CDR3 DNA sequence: TGCGCCAGCAGCTTGACCGACAGGGGTCATTTCATTTCACCCCTCCACTTT. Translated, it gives CASSLTDRGHFISPLHF.